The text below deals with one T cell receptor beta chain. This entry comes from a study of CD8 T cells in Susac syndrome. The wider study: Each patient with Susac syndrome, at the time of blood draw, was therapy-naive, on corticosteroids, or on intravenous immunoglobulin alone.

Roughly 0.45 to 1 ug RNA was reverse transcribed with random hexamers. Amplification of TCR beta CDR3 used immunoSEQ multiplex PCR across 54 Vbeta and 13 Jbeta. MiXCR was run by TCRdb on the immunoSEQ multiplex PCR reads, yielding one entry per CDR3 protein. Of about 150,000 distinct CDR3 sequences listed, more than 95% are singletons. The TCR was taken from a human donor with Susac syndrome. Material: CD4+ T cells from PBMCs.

The CDR3 nucleotides are TGCGCCAGCAGCCGTTGGGGAAGTCCCCAGCATTTT. The encoded protein is CASSRWGSPQHF. V and J are TRBV4-3 and TRBJ1-5, with unresolved D. Deletions cut 4 bases from V and 10 bases from J, with 11 bases between. Germline CDR1 is LGHNA and CDR2 is YSLEER. CDR3 length equals 12 residues.